The TCR beta chain described here comes from a study of beta chain features in type 1 diabetes. Points from the study as a whole: TCRB CDR3s were moderately but significantly shorter in Type 1 diabetes patients in all four CD4+ subsets.

What was sequenced were expressed TCRB transcripts, since all of the isolated RNA had been reverse transcribed. The method was immunoSEQ multiplex PCR; TCRdb's version includes in-frame clones alone and lacks a portion of them. The sample carries about 140,000 clones, 9.5% to 10% recorded once. Each sorted fraction was over 95% pure. Germline loops: CDR1 SGHTA, CDR2 FQGNSA. This CDR3 has 13 residues. Trimming removed 5 bases from V and 8 bases from J; junction bases left unmatched: 4. A word on this clone: Its antigen is not known.

The J gene is TRBJ1-1, the V gene TRBV7-2; 11 positions agree with TRBD1. The TCR comes from a woman aged 40-49 years in good health. The sequenced sample consisted of central memory CD4+ T cells from blood. CDR3 region: CASSQDRGLEAFF. The CDR3 nucleotides read TGTGCCAGCAGCCAGGACAGGGGGCTCGAAGCTTTCTTT.